This entry lists 24 T cell receptor beta chains sequenced from one sample in a study of blood T cell repertoires in COVID-19. The method was immunoSEQ multiplex PCR; TCRdb's version includes in-frame clones alone and lacks a portion of them. The table lists some 250,000 clones, around 88% of them singletons. Input material: peripheral blood. Source of these receptors: a man aged 40-49 years with active or convalescent COVID-19.

The chain combines TRBV7-9 with TRBJ1-2; the D is unclear. Germline values: CDR1 SEHNR, CDR2 FQNEAQ (reference sequence). The CDR3 consists of 11 residues. V was pared by 5 bases and J by 5 bases, with 6 bases between. In DNA form, the CDR3 reads TGTGCCAGCAGCCTTAAATATGGCTACACCTTC. Protein: CASSLKYGYTF.

This sequence joins TRBV19 and TRBJ1-6, with D uncertain. Trimming cost V 0 bases and J 7 bases, with 10 bases left between them. The germline V gene encodes CDR1 LNHDA and CDR2 SQIVND (reference sequence). The CDR3 is 15 amino acids. CDR3 amino acids: CASSIEPTGNSPLHF. CDR3 sequence (DNA): TGTGCCAGTAGTATAGAGCCGACGGGGAATTCACCCCTCCACTTT.

CDR3 in DNA: TGTGCCAGCACCCGACCAACGACAGGAGGCTACACCTTC. Translation: CASTRPTTGGYTF. The genes are TRBV2 and TRBJ1-2; TRBD1 is a possible D gene (6 bases). V gave up 7 bases and J gave up 8 bases, with 17 bases separating them. The CDR3 length is 13 residues. Germline assignment: CDR1 SNHLY and CDR2 FYNNEI.

The chain recombines TRBV6-5 with TRBJ1-1; D gene ambiguous. V lost 9 bases and J lost 4, with 15 bases in between. This CDR3 has 13 residues. Looked up from germline, CDR1 is MNHEY and CDR2 is SVGAGI. In nucleotides, the CDR3 is TGTGCCAGTTATCCCTACGGAGGCACTGAAGCTTTCTTT. Translated, it gives CASYPYGGTEAFF.

The chain carries TRBV11-3 and TRBJ2-3; TRBD2 is a possible D gene (5 bases). With 5 bases removed from V and 3 bases from J, the gap between germline ends came to 15 bases. CDR1 is SGHNT, CDR2 YENEEA, per germline. The length of the CDR3 is 15 residues. CDR3 bases: TGTGCCAGCAGCCCGCCTTCTCCGGGGACAGATACGCAGTATTTT. It encodes CASSPPSPGTDTQYF.

The chain joins TRBV6-5 to TRBJ2-5, with 9 nucleotides matching TRBD1. CDR3 length: 16 residues. The V and J ends lost 2 bases and 2 bases, in that order; junction bases with no gene match: 6. Looked up from germline, CDR1 is MNHEY and CDR2 is SVGAGI. CDR3 DNA: TGTGCCAGCAGTTACGTTCGTGGGACAGGGCAAGAGACCCAGTACTTC. It encodes CASSYVRGTGQETQYF.

This chain connects TRBV3-1 (or the pseudogene TRBV3-2) to TRBJ1-1; D is ambiguous. Germline assignment: CDR1 LGHDT and CDR2 YNNKEL (reference sequence). The V gene lost 1 base and the J gene lost 1 base, with 7 bases spanning the gap. CDR3 length: 14 residues. The CDR3, as DNA: TGTGCCAGCAGCCAAGCGGAGGGGAACACTGAAGCTTTCTTT. Its protein product is CASSQAEGNTEAFF.

J is TRBJ1-2 and V is TRBV15; TRBD1 matches at 11 bases. Looked up from germline, CDR1 is LNHNV and CDR2 is YYDKDF (reference sequence). Trimming removed 1 base from V and 7 bases from J; junction bases left unmatched: 5. The length of the CDR3 is 15 residues. The CDR3 here is CATSRGGQGAAGYTF. CDR3 nucleotides: TGTGCCACCAGCAGAGGAGGACAGGGGGCAGCTGGCTACACCTTC. The variable domain in full, with the rest retrieved from reference TRBV15 and TRBJ1-2, is DAMVIQNPRYQVTQFGKPVTLSCSQTLNHNVMYWYQQKSSQAPKLLFHYYDKDFNNEADTPDNFQSRRPNTSFCFLDIRSPGLGDTAMYLCATSRGGQGAAGYTFGSGTRLTVV.

This chain joins TRBV4-1 and TRBJ2-7; maybe TRBD1 (5 bases). V shed 1 base and J shed 5 bases, with 21 bases lying between them. Germline loops: CDR1 MGHRA, CDR2 YSYEKL. This CDR3 region has 17 residues. The CDR3 DNA reads TGCGCCAGCAGCCAAGGGCTGCGTTGGGGCGCTCAGGACGAGCAGTACTTC. Encoded protein: CASSQGLRWGAQDEQYF.

V is TRBV6-5 and J is TRBJ1-2; D is uncertain. This CDR3 contains 15 residues. Germline CDR1 is MNHEY and CDR2 is SVGAGI. Trimming shortened V by 0 bases and J by 4 bases, and 12 bases separated the two germline ends. The chain's CDR3 is CASSYSETGIYGYTF. For the CDR3, the DNA is TGTGCCAGCAGTTACTCCGAGACGGGGATCTATGGCTACACCTTC.

V is TRBV5-5 and J is TRBJ2-3, with TRBD2 as a possible D gene (6 bases). This CDR3 comprises 15 residues. Germline lookup yields CDR1 SGHKS and CDR2 YYEKEE (reference sequence). The ends were cut back, 1 base at V and 1 base at J, with 10 bases in the middle. CDR3 in DNA: TGTGCCAGCAGCTTGTCGTGGGGGGGCACAGATACGCAGTATTTT. Residues: CASSLSWGGTDTQYF.

This clone was picked up one time. The gene calls are TRBV6-4 and TRBJ1-3; 10 bases are a match to TRBD1. Per the germline V gene, CDR1 is MRHNA and CDR2 is SNTAGT. This CDR3 is built from 15 residues. V was clipped by 10 bases and J by 8 bases; unmatched bases: 14. The CDR3 DNA reads as TGTGCCACCGAACTTTATACGGGGACAGGGGACACCATATATTTT. Translation gives CATELYTGTGDTIYF.

J is TRBJ2-1 and V is TRBV7-2; 12 bases are a match to TRBD2. Germline V lookup: CDR1 SGHTA, CDR2 FQGNSA. The junction had 3 bases not matched to a gene; V was cut back by 3 bases and J by 6 bases. CDR3 length: 15 residues. CDR3 nucleotide sequence: TGTGCCAGCAGCTTTCGGACTAGCGGGGCCAATGAGCAGTTCTTC. As protein: CASSFRTSGANEQFF.

The V gene is TRBV19, the J gene TRBJ1-2, with TRBD1 matching 11 bases. Germline V lookup: CDR1 LNHDA, CDR2 SQIVND (reference sequence). Trimming took 8 bases from V and 1 from J; bases not matched to a gene: 9. This CDR3 is built from 16 residues. The CDR3 coding sequence is TGTGCCAGTCGCCACCCGGGACAGGGGGATAACTATGGCTACACCTTC. It specifies CASRHPGQGDNYGYTF.

The V call is TRBV7-2, the J call TRBJ2-7; the match to TRBD1 covers 7 bases. V lost 4 bases, J lost 7 bases, and 13 bases stayed unmatched. CDR3 size: 15 residues. Germline V gene lookup returns CDR1 SGHTA and CDR2 FQGNSA. This chain's CDR3 is CASSSHRGGVVEQYF. CDR3 in DNA: TGTGCCAGCAGCTCCCACAGGGGTGGTGTGGTTGAGCAGTACTTC.

The chain joins TRBV6-2 or TRBV6-3 to TRBJ2-1, with 9 bases aligning to TRBD2. Looked up from germline, CDR1 is MNHEY and CDR2 is SVGEGT. Losses at the gene ends were 6 bases for V and 8 bases for J; bases not matched to a gene: 17. The CDR3 covers 17 residues. CDR3 amino acids: CASSRRKSGGKGDEQFF. CDR3 DNA sequence: TGTGCCAGCAGCAGGAGAAAGAGCGGGGGGAAGGGGGATGAGCAGTTCTTC.

This chain uses TRBV30 with TRBJ1-1; a weak D match, TRBD1 (5 bases). The germline CDR1 and CDR2 sequences are GTSNPN and SVGIG (reference sequence). The CDR3 runs to 14 residues. V lost 2 bases, J lost 7 bases, and 17 bases lay in between. The CDR3 sequence is CAWSWGRVVGEAFF. The CDR3 region has the DNA TGTGCCTGGAGTTGGGGGAGGGTGGTGGGTGAAGCTTTCTTT.

The chain couples TRBV2 to TRBJ2-4; 7 positions match TRBD1. Germline CDR1 SNHLY, CDR2 FYNNEI. Losses at the gene ends were 6 bases for V and 1 base for J; bases not matched to a gene: 12. The CDR3 extends over 17 amino acids. The CDR3 region is CASRPLDRAHAKNIQYF. The CDR3 DNA is TGTGCCAGCAGACCACTTGACAGGGCTCATGCCAAAAACATTCAGTACTTC.

This chain joins TRBV5-6 and TRBJ2-7; D gene ambiguous. The CDR3 is 12 residues long. Trimming stripped 4 bases from V and 2 bases from J, with 7 bases between. The V gene's germline CDR1 is SGHDT and CDR2 YYEEEE. The CDR3 sequence: CASSREPYEQYF. As DNA, the CDR3 is TGTGCCAGCAGCCGAGAACCCTACGAGCAGTACTTC.

The J gene is TRBJ1-3, the V gene TRBV6-1; TRBD1 is a possible D gene (5 bases). Per the germline V gene, CDR1 is MNHNS and CDR2 is SASEGT. The CDR3 runs to 17 residues. The V end was cut by 4 bases, the J end by 1 base, with 17 bases between. In DNA, the CDR3 is TGTGCCAGCAGTGTAACTTTGACAGACTTTTCTGGAAACACCATATATTTT. Translated: CASSVTLTDFSGNTIYF.

The chain combines TRBV7-3 with TRBJ2-1; possible D gene TRBD1, 5 bases. Germline loops: CDR1 SGHTA, CDR2 FQGTGA. Trimming took off 3 bases at V and 0 bases at J, with 15 bases between the two ends. CDR3 length equals 17 residues. The chain's CDR3 is CASSFSAGSDSYNEQFF. CDR3 bases: TGTGCCAGCAGCTTCAGTGCAGGGTCCGACTCCTACAATGAGCAGTTCTTC.

This rearrangement joins TRBV27 to TRBJ1-6; 9 bases are a match to TRBD1. Germline CDR1 reads MNHEY; CDR2 reads SMNVEV (reference sequence). V was pared by 6 bases and J by 10 bases, with 19 bases of the junction left unmatched. This CDR3 has 18 residues. CDR3 residues: CASRYFGGATGGVSPLHF. CDR3 in DNA: TGTGCCAGCAGATACTTCGGTGGAGCTACAGGGGGCGTCTCACCCCTCCACTTT.

This chain joins TRBV5-6 and TRBJ1-3; D is uncertain. The CDR3 has 14 residues. The germline CDR1 and CDR2 sequences are SGHDT and YYEEEE. Trimming pared 1 base from V and 8 bases from J, leaving 13 bases between. CDR3: CASSLLRGGHTIYF. DNA of the CDR3: TGTGCCAGCAGCTTGCTACGGGGAGGGCACACCATATATTTT.

The chain recombines TRBV30 with TRBJ2-7; 9 bases match TRBD2. Germline trimming cut 7 bases from V and 2 bases from J; bases unmatched to any gene: 9. Per the germline V gene, CDR1 is GTSNPN and CDR2 is SVGIG (reference sequence). This CDR3 comprises 14 residues. DNA for the CDR3: TGTGCCTATTTGAGGGCGGGGGGGCCCTACGAGCAGTACTTC. Residues: CAYLRAGGPYEQYF.